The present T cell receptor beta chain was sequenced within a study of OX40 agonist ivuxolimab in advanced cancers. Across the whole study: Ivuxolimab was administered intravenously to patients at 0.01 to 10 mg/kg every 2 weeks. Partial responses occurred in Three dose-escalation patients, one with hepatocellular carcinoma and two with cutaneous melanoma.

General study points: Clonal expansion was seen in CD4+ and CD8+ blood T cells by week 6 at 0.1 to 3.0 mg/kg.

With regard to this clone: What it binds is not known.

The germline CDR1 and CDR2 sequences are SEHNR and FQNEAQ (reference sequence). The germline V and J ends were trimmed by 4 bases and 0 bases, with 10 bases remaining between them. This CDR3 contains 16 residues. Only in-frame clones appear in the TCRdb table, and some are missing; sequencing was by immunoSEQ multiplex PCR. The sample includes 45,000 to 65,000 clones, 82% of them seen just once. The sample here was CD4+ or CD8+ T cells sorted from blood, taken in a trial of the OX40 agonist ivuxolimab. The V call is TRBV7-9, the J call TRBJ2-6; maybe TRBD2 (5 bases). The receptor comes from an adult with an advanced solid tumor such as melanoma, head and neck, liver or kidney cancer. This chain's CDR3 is CASSSSRNSGANVLTF. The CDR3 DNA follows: TGTGCCAGCAGCTCTAGCCGTAACTCTGGGGCCAACGTCCTGACTTTC.